This TCR beta chain is drawn from a study of response to subunit inactivated influenza vaccine. This CDR3 has 12 residues. Looked up from germline, CDR1 is SGHTA and CDR2 is FQGNSA. V lost 2 bases, J lost 5 bases, and 4 bases lay in between. Comment on this clonotype: Its cognate antigen is unknown.

Study-wide results and caveats: The authors suggested that few new T cells are recruited per seasonal influenza vaccination.

TCRdb re-called the RT-PCR reads with MiXCR, one entry per CDR3 protein. The data contain about 520,000 distinct CDR3 sequences, approximately 7.3% of them singletons. The material sequenced was PBMCs from blood, taken less than 30 months after vaccination. This chain connects TRBV7-2 to TRBJ2-1, with D unclear. The clonotype was recovered from a man between 50 and 70 years old who received an inactivated influenza vaccine. CDR3 DNA: TGTGCCAGCAGCTTATCGAACAATGAGCAGTTCTTC. Translating gives CASSLSNNEQFF.